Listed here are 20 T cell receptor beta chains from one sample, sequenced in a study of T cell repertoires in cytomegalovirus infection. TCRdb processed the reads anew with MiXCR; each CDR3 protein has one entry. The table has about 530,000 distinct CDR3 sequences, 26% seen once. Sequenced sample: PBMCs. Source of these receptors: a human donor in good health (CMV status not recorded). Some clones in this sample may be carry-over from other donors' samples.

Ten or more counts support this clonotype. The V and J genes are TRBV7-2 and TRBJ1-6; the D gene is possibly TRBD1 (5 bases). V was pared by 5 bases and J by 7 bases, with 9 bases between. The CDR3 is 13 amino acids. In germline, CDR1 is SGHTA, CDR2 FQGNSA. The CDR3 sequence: CASSARENSPLHF. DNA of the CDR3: TGTGCCAGCAGCGCCAGGGAAAATTCACCCCTCCACTTT.

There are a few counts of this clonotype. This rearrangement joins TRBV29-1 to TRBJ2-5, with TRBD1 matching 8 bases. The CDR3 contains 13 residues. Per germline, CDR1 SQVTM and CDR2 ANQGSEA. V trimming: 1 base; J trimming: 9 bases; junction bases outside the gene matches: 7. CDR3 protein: CSVEATGEIAQYF. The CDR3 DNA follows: TGCAGCGTTGAAGCGACAGGGGAGATTGCCCAGTACTTC.

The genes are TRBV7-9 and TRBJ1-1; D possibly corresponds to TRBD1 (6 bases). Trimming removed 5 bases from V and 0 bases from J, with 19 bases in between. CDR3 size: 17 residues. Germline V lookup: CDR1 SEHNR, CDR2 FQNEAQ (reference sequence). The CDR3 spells CASSRGQLGGMNTEAFF. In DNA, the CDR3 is TGTGCCAGCAGCCGGGGACAATTAGGGGGTATGAACACTGAAGCTTTCTTT.

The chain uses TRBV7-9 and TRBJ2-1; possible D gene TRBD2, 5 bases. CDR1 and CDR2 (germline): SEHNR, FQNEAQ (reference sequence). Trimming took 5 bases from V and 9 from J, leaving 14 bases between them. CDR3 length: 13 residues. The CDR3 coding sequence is TGTGCCAGCAGCGGTCAGAGTGCGGGTGAGCAGTTCTTC. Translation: CASSGQSAGEQFF.

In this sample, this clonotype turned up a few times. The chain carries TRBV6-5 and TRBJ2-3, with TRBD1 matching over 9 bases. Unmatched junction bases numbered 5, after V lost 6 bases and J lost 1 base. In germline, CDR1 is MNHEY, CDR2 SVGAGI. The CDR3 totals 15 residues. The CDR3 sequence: CASRIQGAGTDTQYF. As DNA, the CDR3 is TGTGCCAGCAGGATACAGGGGGCGGGCACAGATACGCAGTATTTT.

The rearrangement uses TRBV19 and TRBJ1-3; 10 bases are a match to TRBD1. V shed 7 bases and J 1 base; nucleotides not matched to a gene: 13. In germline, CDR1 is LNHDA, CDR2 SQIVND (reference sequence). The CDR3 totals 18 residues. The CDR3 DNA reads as TGTGCCAGTACCCGCCGGGACAGGGGCCTAATTTCTGGAAACACCATATATTTT. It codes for CASTRRDRGLISGNTIYF.

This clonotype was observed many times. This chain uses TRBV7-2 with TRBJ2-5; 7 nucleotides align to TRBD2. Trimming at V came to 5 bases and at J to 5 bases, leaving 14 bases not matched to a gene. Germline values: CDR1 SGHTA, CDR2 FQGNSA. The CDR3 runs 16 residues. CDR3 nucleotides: TGTGCCAGCAGCACTCGGACTAGGGGCTTTGGGGAGACCCAGTACTTC. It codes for CASSTRTRGFGETQYF.

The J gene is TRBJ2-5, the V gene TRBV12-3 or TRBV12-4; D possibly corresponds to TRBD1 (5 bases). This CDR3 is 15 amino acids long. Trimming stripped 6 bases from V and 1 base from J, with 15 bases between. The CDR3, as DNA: TGTGCCAGCAGCCGCAGGGCTAGTATCCAAGAGACCCAGTACTTC. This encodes CASSRRASIQETQYF.

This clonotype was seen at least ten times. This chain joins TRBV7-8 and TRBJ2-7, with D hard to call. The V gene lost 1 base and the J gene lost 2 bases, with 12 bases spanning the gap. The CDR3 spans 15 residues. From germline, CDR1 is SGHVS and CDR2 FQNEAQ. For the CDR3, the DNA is TGTGCCAGCAGCTTAGTTTCAGTGTTACCCTACGAGCAGTACTTC. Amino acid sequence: CASSLVSVLPYEQYF.

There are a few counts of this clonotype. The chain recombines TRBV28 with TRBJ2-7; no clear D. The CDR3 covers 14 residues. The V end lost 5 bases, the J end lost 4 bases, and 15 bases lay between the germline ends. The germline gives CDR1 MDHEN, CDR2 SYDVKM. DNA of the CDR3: TGTGCCAGCAGTACCCCGGGCCCATATTACGAGCAGTACTTC. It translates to CASSTPGPYYEQYF.

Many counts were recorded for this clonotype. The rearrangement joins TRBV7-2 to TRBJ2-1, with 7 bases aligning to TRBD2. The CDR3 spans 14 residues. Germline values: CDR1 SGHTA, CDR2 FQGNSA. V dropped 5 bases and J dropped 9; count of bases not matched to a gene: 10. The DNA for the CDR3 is TGTGCCAGCAGCGTGTGGGGGAGGGCCATTGAGCAGTTCTTC. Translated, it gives CASSVWGRAIEQFF.

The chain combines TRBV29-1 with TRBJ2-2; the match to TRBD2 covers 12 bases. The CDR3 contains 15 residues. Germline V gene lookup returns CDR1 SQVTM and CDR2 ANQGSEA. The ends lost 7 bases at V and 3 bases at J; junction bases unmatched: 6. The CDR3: CSARLAGVHTGELFF. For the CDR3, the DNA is TGCAGCGCACGACTAGCGGGAGTTCACACCGGGGAGCTGTTTTTT.

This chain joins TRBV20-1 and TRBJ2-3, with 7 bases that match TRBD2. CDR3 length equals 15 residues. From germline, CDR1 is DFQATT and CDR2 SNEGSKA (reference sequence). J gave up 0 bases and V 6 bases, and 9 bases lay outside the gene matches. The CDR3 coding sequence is TGCAGTGCGGGATTCGGTAGCGGGAGCACAGATACGCAGTATTTT. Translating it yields CSAGFGSGSTDTQYF.

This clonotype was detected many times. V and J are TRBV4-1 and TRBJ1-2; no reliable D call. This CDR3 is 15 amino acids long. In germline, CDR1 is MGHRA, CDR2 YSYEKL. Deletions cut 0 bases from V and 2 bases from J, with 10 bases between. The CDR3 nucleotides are TGCGCCAGCAGCCAAGAGCGTTGGAACAACTATGGCTACACCTTC. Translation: CASSQERWNNYGYTF.

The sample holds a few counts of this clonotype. CDR3 sequence (DNA): TGTGCCAGCGGGACAGGGCATAGCAATCAGCCCCAGCATTTT. Residues: CASGTGHSNQPQHF. This chain joins TRBV25-1 and TRBJ1-5; 9 positions agree with TRBD1. Germline lookup yields CDR1 MGHDK and CDR2 SYGVNS. The CDR3 has 14 residues. J lost 0 bases, V lost 8 bases, and 2 bases had no gene match.

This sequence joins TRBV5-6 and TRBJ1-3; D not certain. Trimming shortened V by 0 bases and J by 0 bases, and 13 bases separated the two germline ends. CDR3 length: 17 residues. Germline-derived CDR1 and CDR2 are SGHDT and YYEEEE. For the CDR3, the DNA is TGTGCCAGCAGCTTGGTGTTCGGCAGTGACTCTGGAAACACCATATATTTT. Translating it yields CASSLVFGSDSGNTIYF.

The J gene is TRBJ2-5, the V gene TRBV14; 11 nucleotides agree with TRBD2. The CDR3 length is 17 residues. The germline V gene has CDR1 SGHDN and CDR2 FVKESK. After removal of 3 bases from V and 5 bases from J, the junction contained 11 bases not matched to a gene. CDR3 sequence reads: CASSQFLAGGPWETQYF. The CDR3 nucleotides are TGTGCCAGCAGCCAGTTTCTAGCGGGAGGTCCATGGGAGACCCAGTACTTC.

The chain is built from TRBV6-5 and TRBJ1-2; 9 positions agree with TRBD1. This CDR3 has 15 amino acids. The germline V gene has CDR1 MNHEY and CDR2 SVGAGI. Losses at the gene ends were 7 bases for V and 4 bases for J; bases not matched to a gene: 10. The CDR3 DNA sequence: TGTGCCAGCAAAACAGGGGGCGCGTCTCCCTATGGCTACACCTTC. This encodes CASKTGGASPYGYTF.

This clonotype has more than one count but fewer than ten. The CDR3 spells CASSDTGGPSQETQYF. The CDR3 region has the DNA TGTGCCAGCAGTGATACGGGAGGGCCTTCCCAAGAGACCCAGTACTTC. The J gene is TRBJ2-5, the V gene TRBV6-1; 8 nucleotides match TRBD2. In germline, CDR1 is MNHNS, CDR2 SASEGT. V shed 3 bases and J 1 base; nucleotides not matched to a gene: 7. CDR3 length equals 16 residues.

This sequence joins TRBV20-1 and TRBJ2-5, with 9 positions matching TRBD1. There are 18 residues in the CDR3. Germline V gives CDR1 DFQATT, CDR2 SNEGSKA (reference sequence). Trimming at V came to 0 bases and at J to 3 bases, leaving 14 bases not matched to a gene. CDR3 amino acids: CSARDRRVLGQGEETQYF. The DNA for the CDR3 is TGCAGTGCTAGAGACCGGCGCGTCCTGGGACAGGGCGAAGAGACCCAGTACTTC.